Listed below are T cell receptor beta chains from one sample, sequenced in a study of blood T cell repertoires in COVID-19. Sequencing was performed with immunoSEQ multiplex PCR; in TCRdb, only in-frame clones are kept and a portion is missing. The table lists approximately 170,000 clones, about 84% of them singletons. What was sequenced was PBMCs or T cells enriched from blood (not recorded which). Receptors were obtained from a man in his forties who had recovered from COVID-19. CDR3s include the opening cysteine and the closing phenylalanine or tryptophan. The D gene is left open where the match is weak. The size entry is marked missing in some rows and otherwise reads once, few, many or a size class.

J gene,D gene,V gene,clone size,CDR3 DNA,CDR3 protein
TRBJ1-2,NA,TRBV6-6,few,TGTGCCAGCAGCCCCCCCCTGGAGGCGATCTATGGCTACACCTTC,CASSPPLEAIYGYTF
TRBJ1-5,TRBD1,TRBV5-6,NA,TGTGCCAGCAGCTCGGGACAGGGTAATCAGCCCCAGCATTTT,CASSSGQGNQPQHF
TRBJ1-4,NA,TRBV19,NA,TGTGCCAGTAGTGTCTCTCCTGAGAGGGAAAAACTGTTTTTT,CASSVSPEREKLFF
TRBJ1-1,TRBD1,TRBV2,NA,TGTGCCAGCAGCGTCCCGGGACAGGGCGGGTACACTGAAGCTTTCTTT,CASSVPGQGGYTEAFF
TRBJ1-2,NA,TRBV5-1,NA,TGCGCCAGCAGCCTATCTCCTGGGGGCGCAGACTATGGCTACACCTTC,CASSLSPGGADYGYTF
TRBJ2-3,NA,TRBV9,NA,TGTGCCAGCAGCGTAGGGTCAGGGGAGAGAACAGATACGCAGTATTTT,CASSVGSGERTDTQYF
TRBJ2-1,TRBD1,TRBV25-1,NA,TGTGCCAGCAGTGCAGACAGGGGAACCTACAATGAGCAGTTCTTC,CASSADRGTYNEQFF
TRBJ2-2,TRBD1,TRBV5-1,NA,TGCGCCAGCAGCTCCGACAGGGGTTTAAGCACCGGGGAGCTGTTTTTT,CASSSDRGLSTGELFF
TRBJ1-1,NA,TRBV6-4,NA,TGTGCCAGCAGTGAAAGCGCGGCGACTGAAGCTTTCTTT,CASSESAATEAFF
TRBJ2-3,TRBD2,TRBV7-2,NA,TGTGCCAGCAGCTTAGATGGGCTAGCGGGTATTACAGATACGCAGTATTTT,CASSLDGLAGITDTQYF
TRBJ2-2,TRBD1,TRBV7-3,NA,TGTGCCAGCAGCTCCGGGACAGCGAACACCGGGGAGCTGTTTTTT,CASSSGTANTGELFF
TRBJ2-2,NA,TRBV3-1/TRBV3-2,NA,TGTGCCAGCAGCTCCCTGGGAGACCGGGGTGGGCTGTTTTTT,CASSSLGDRGGLFF